This T cell receptor (beta chain) was sequenced for a study of T cell responses to AZD1222 COVID-19 vaccine. CDR1 and CDR2 (germline): LNHDA, SQIVND (reference sequence). V was clipped by 5 bases and J by 2 bases; unmatched bases: 3. This CDR3 comprises 15 residues. Sequencing used immunoSEQ multiplex PCR; TCRdb keeps in-frame clones, though not all of them. The table lists more than 250,000 clones, 90% to 95% of them singletons. This clone was detected only a few times. The receptor was isolated from an adult in good health. The specimen comprised peripheral blood, sampled on day 0 of AZD1222 vaccination. V is TRBV19 and J is TRBJ1-5, with TRBD1 matching 10 bases. CDR3 nucleotides: TGTGCCAGTAGTGCCGGGACAGGGGGCAATCAGCCCCAGCATTTT. Protein: CASSAGTGGNQPQHF.